The clone carrying this T cell receptor beta chain was recorded at least ten times. Antigen specificity is unknown. CDR1 and CDR2 from the germline V gene are SGHRS and YFSETQ. The CDR3 runs 14 residues. V lost 1 base to trimming and J lost 4 bases; unmatched junction nucleotides: 3. Researchers made TCR cDNA using 5'RACE template switching, and this step added a universal primer site and UMIs. TCRdb itself ran the 5' RACE reads through MiXCR, one entry per CDR3 protein. The data hold 300,000 to 450,000 distinct CDR3 sequences, with about 7.8% observed a single time. The data stem from a study of T cells after yellow fever vaccination. The study's findings and limits: Post-booster repertoires again held most primary-vaccination clones (approximately 96% CD4, roughly 89% CD8).

The TCR originated in a man in his late teens or twenties who received the YFV17D yellow fever vaccine. Sequencing used PBMCs, obtained more than 35 days after the first yellow fever vaccination. The chain combines TRBV5-1 with TRBJ1-1; 8 positions agree with TRBD1. CDR3 loop: CASSLSQGATEAFF. Written as DNA, the CDR3 is TGCGCCAGCAGCTTGAGTCAGGGGGCCACTGAAGCTTTCTTT.